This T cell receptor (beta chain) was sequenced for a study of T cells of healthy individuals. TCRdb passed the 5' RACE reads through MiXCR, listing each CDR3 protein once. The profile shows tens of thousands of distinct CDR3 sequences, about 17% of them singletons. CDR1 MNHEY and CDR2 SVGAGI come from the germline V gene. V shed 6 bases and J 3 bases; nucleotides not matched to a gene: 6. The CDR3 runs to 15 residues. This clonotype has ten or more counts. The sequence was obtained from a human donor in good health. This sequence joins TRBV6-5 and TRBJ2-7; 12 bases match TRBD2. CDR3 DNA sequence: TGTGCCAGCAGGGAGATACTAGCGGGAGGCTACGAGCAGTACTTC. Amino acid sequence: CASREILAGGYEQYF.